Following are 7 T cell receptor beta chains from one sample sequenced in a study of response to subunit inactivated influenza vaccine listed by TCRdb under 2018. Preparation of the library involved RT-PCR. The instrument was an Illumina HiSeq 2500. TCRdb trimmed public reads at Q25 via fastp, called clones via MiXCR and kept in-frame beta chains. Rows are unified per CDR3 protein, each entry keeping the most common DNA and genes. A total of some 800,000 distinct CDR3 sequences appear in this sample, around 21% of them only once. The ten top clones hold roughly 10% of the sample. Sequencing used PBMCs from blood, obtained 5 days after vaccination. These receptors all stem from a middle-aged man who received an inactivated influenza vaccine. Donor details come from another sample of the same person, matched by shared clones.

This clonotype was detected a few times. This sequence joins TRBV20-1 and TRBJ2-5; TRBD2 might be the D (6 bases). Trimming stripped 4 bases from V and 2 bases from J, with 8 bases between. The CDR3 sequence is 12 residues long. CDR1 is DFQATT and CDR2 is SNEGSKA in the germline V gene (reference sequence). The CDR3 sequence is CSANRGQETQYF. The CDR3 DNA sequence: TGCAGTGCTAACCGGGGGCAAGAGACCCAGTACTTC.

The chain joins TRBV20-1 to TRBJ2-3; no reliable D call. The CDR3 extends over 14 amino acids. Germline V CDR1 and CDR2: DFQATT, SNEGSKA (reference sequence). Trimming pared 2 bases from V and 2 bases from J, leaving 11 bases between. DNA of the CDR3: TGCAGTGCTAGAAGAATCCAGTTCACAGATACGCAGTATTTT. Amino acid sequence: CSARRIQFTDTQYF.

The V call is TRBV2, the J call TRBJ1-2, with D possibly TRBD1 on 5 matching bases. The V and J ends lost 8 bases and 3 bases respectively, with 10 bases between them. The CDR3 spans 12 residues. Looked up from germline, CDR1 is SNHLY and CDR2 is FYNNEI. CDR3 amino acids: CASYQGYYGYTF. The CDR3 DNA is TGTGCCAGCTACCAGGGATACTATGGCTACACCTTC.

This chain links TRBV5-1 with TRBJ1-2; D call uncertain. The V end was cut by 0 bases, the J end by 2 bases, with 14 bases between. Germline CDR1 is SGHRS and CDR2 is YFSETQ. The length of the CDR3 is 16 residues. CDR3 in amino acids: CASSLEAGYRNYGYTF. In DNA form, the CDR3 reads TGCGCCAGCAGCTTGGAGGCTGGTTACAGAAACTATGGCTACACCTTC.

For the CDR3, the DNA is TGTGCCAGCAGCAGTAGGGCGGGGGGGTACAATGAGCAGTTCTTC. This gives the protein CASSSRAGGYNEQFF. The chain is built from TRBV3-1 and TRBJ2-1; 9 nucleotides match TRBD2. This CDR3 region has 15 residues. CDR1 is LGHDT and CDR2 is YNNKEL in the germline V gene (reference sequence). Trimming took 5 bases from V and 4 from J; bases not matched to a gene: 6.

V gene TRBV2 combines with J gene TRBJ2-5, with a possible D match to TRBD1 (5 bases). CDR1 and CDR2 (germline): SNHLY, FYNNEI. CDR3 length: 12 amino acids. Trimming removed 7 bases at V and 4 bases at J, with 10 bases between. The chain's CDR3 is CASNWGLETQYF. The DNA of the CDR3 is TGTGCCAGCAATTGGGGCCTAGAGACCCAGTACTTC.

This clonotype occurred a few times. This chain joins TRBV6-1 and TRBJ1-5, with D perhaps matching TRBD1 (6 bases). Germline lookup yields CDR1 MNHNS and CDR2 SASEGT. This CDR3 is 18 amino acids long. Trimming stripped 0 bases from V and 2 bases from J, with 17 bases between. The CDR3 sequence: CASSEAITSYRGNQPQHF. The CDR3 nucleotides are TGTGCCAGCAGTGAAGCGATAACTTCTTACAGGGGCAATCAGCCCCAGCATTTT.